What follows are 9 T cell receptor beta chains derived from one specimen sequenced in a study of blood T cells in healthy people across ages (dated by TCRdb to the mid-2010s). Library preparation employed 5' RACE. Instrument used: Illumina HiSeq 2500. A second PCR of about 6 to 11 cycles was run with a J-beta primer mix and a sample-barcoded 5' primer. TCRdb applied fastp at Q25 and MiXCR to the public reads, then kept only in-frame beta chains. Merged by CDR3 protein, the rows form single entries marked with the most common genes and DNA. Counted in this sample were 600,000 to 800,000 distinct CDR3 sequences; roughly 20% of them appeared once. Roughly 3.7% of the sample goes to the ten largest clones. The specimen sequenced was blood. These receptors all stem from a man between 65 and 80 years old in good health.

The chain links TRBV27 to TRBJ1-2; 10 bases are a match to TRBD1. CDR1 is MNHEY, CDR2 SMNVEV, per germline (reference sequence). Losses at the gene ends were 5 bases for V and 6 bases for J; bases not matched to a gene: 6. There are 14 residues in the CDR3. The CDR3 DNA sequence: TGTGCCAGCAGTCCCCGGACAGGGGGAAATGGCTACACCTTC. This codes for CASSPRTGGNGYTF.

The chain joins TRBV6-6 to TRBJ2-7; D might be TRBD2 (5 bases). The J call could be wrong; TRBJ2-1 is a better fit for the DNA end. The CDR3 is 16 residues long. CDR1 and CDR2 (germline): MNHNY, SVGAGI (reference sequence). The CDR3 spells CASIYRRAEQIHEQFF. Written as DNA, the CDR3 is TGTGCCAGCATCTACCGGCGGGCGGAACAGATCCATGAGCAGTTCTTC.

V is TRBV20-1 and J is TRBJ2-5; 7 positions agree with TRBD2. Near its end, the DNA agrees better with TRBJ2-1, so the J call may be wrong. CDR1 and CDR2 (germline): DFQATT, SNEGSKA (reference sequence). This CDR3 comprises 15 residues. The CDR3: CSATSGGVGPNEQFF. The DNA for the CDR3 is TGCAGTGCCACCAGTGGGGGGGTAGGGCCCAATGAGCAGTTCTTC.

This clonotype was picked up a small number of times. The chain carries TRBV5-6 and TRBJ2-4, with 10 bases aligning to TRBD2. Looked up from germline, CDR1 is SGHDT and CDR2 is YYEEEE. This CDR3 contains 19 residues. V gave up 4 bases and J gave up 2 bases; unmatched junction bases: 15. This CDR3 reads CASSPFTSGVGGTKNIQYF. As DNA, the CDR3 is TGTGCCAGCAGCCCCTTCACTAGCGGGGTGGGGGGAACCAAAAACATTCAGTACTTC.

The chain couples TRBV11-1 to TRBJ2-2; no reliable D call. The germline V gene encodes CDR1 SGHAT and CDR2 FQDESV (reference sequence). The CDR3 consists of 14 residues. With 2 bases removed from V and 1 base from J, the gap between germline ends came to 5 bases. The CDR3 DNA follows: TGTGCCAGCAGCTTACTAAGGAACACCGGGGAGCTGTTTTTT. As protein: CASSLLRNTGELFF.

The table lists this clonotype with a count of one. The CDR3 bases are TGCAGCGTTTCCCGACAACCCCAAGAGACCCAGTACTTC. Translation: CSVSRQPQETQYF. V is TRBV29-1 and J is TRBJ2-1; D is unresolved. TRBJ2-5 explains the end of the DNA better; the J call may be wrong. The germline V gene has CDR1 SQVTM and CDR2 ANQGSEA. The CDR3 runs 13 residues.

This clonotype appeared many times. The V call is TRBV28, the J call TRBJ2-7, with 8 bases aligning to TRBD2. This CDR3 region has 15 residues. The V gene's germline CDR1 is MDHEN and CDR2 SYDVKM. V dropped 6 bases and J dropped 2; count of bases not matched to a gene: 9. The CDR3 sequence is CASRSTSANPYEQYF. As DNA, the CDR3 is TGTGCCAGCAGATCGACTAGCGCAAACCCCTACGAGCAGTACTTC.

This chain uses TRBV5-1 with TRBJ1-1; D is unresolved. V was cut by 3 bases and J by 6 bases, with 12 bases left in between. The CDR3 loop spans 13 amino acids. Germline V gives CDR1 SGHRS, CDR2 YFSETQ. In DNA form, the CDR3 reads TGCGCCAGCAGCTCAAATCCCTATGCTGAAGCTTTCTTT. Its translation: CASSSNPYAEAFF.

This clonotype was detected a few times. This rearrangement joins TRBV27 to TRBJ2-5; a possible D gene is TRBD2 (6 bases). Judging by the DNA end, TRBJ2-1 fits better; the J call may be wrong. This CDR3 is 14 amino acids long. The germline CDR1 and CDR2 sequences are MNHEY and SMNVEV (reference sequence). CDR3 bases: TGTGCCAGCAGGGGGGGTTGGAATGTCAATGAGCAGTTCTTC. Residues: CASRGGWNVNEQFF.